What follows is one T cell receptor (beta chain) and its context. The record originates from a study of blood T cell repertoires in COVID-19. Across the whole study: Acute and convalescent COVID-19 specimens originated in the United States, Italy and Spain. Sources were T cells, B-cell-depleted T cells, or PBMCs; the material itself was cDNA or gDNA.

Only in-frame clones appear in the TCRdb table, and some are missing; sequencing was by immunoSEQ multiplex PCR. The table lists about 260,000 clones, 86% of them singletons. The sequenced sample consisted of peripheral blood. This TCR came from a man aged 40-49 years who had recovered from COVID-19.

Here the CDR3 reads CASIDRASRGNTGELFF. CDR3 nucleotide sequence: TGTGCCAGTATCGACAGGGCCTCAAGAGGAAACACCGGGGAGCTGTTTTTT. The rearrangement joins TRBV2 to TRBJ2-2, with 7 bases fitting TRBD1. Germline-derived CDR1 and CDR2 are SNHLY and FYNNEI. CDR3 length: 17 amino acids. Trimming at V came to 9 bases and at J to 2 bases, leaving 15 bases not matched to a gene. Looking up the rest from reference TRBV2 and TRBJ2-2 gives the full variable domain: EPEVTQTPSHQVTQMGQEVILRCVPISNHLYFYWYRQILGQKVEFLVSFYNNEISEKSEIFDDQFSVERPDGSNFTLKIRSTKLEDSAMYFCASIDRASRGNTGELFFGEGSRLTVL.